Listed here are 26 T cell receptor beta chains from one sample, sequenced in a study of blood T cell repertoires in COVID-19. This table comes from immunoSEQ multiplex PCR, and its TCRdb copy is limited to in-frame clones, with some not included. The sample includes about 150,000 clones, roughly 85% of them seen just once. The sample comprised peripheral blood. The receptors were gathered from a woman aged 55-70 years with COVID-19, enrolled during active disease.

The chain carries TRBV2 and TRBJ1-5; 9 bases are a match to TRBD1. V shed 6 bases and J 1 base; nucleotides not matched to a gene: 4. The CDR3 length is 15 residues. Germline V lookup: CDR1 SNHLY, CDR2 FYNNEI. CDR3 amino acids: CASRTGTGSNQPQHF. DNA of the CDR3: TGTGCCAGCAGAACCGGGACAGGGAGCAATCAGCCCCAGCATTTT.

This chain uses TRBV6-5 with TRBJ2-6, with unresolved D. Per the germline V gene, CDR1 is MNHEY and CDR2 is SVGAGI. V was shortened by 2 bases and J by 2 bases, with 7 bases between the two germline ends. This CDR3 contains 15 residues. The CDR3 DNA reads TGTGCCAGCAGTTACGACTGGGCTGGGGCCAACGTCCTGACTTTC. Its protein is CASSYDWAGANVLTF.

The chain combines TRBV2 with TRBJ2-1; D is possibly TRBD2 (6 bases). Trimming removed 3 bases from V and 6 bases from J, with 9 bases in between. Per germline, CDR1 SNHLY and CDR2 FYNNEI. This CDR3 is 13 amino acids long. The CDR3: CASSEGTFNEQFF. CDR3 nucleotide sequence: TGTGCCAGCAGTGAGGGGACTTTCAATGAGCAGTTCTTC. The full variable domain, in which reference TRBV2 and TRBJ2-1 provide the parts outside the CDR3, is EPEVTQTPSHQVTQMGQEVILRCVPISNHLYFYWYRQILGQKVEFLVSFYNNEISEKSEIFDDQFSVERPDGSNFTLKIRSTKLEDSAMYFCASSEGTFNEQFFGPGTRLTVL.

The rearrangement links TRBV6-1 to TRBJ1-2, with a possible D match to TRBD1 (5 bases). V was clipped by 2 bases and J by 5 bases, with 15 bases between them. The germline CDR1 and CDR2 sequences are MNHNS and SASEGT. This CDR3 comprises 15 residues. The CDR3 nucleotides read TGTGCCAGCAGTGAAAGCCCGACAGAGTATTATGGCTACACCTTC. Amino acid sequence: CASSESPTEYYGYTF.

Written as DNA, the CDR3 is TGTGCCAGCAGCCATCCGGTCAGGGATCGAGGTGAAGGCACTGAAGCTTTCTTT. It specifies CASSHPVRDRGEGTEAFF. J is TRBJ1-1 and V is TRBV9; TRBD1 might be the D (5 bases). Deletions cut 4 bases from V and 4 bases from J, with 26 bases between. The CDR3 is 18 residues long. Germline V gene sequence: CDR1 SGDLS, CDR2 YYNGEE.

This clone showed up just once. The chain carries TRBV19 and TRBJ1-4, with D uncertain. The germline V gene encodes CDR1 LNHDA and CDR2 SQIVND (reference sequence). V was pared by 5 bases and J by 4 bases, with 11 bases between. The CDR3 is made up of 14 amino acids. The DNA of the CDR3 is TGTGCCAGTAGTTGGGCACGGCTTAATGAAAAACTGTTTTTT. Protein: CASSWARLNEKLFF. The whole variable domain, remainder taken from reference TRBV19 and TRBJ1-4, is DGGITQSPKYLFRKEGQNVTLSCEQNLNHDAMYWYRQDPGQGLRLIYYSQIVNDFQKGDIAEGYSVSREKKESFPLTVTSAQKNPTAFYLCASSWARLNEKLFFGSGTQLSVL.

The chain recombines TRBV5-1 with TRBJ2-1, with D hard to call. V was trimmed by 4 bases and J by 12 bases, leaving 14 bases between them. This CDR3 comprises 12 residues. Germline CDR1 is SGHRS and CDR2 is YFSETQ. Here the CDR3 DNA reads TGCGCCAGCAGCGTCGCAGGATTGGGGCAGTTCTTC. Amino acid sequence: CASSVAGLGQFF.

The J gene is TRBJ2-3, the V gene TRBV10-2; TRBD2 agrees at 7 bases. CDR1 is WSHSY and CDR2 is SAAADI in the germline V gene. The CDR3 is 13 amino acids. With V trimmed by 9 bases and J by 14 bases, 17 bases remained unmatched. The DNA of the CDR3 is TGCGCCAGTAACAACCGGGAGGCCTTGGGGTCGTATTTT. It translates to CASNNREALGSYF.

As to this clone: The identical CDR3 is also encoded by other nucleotide sequences in the sample. The chain links TRBV24-1 to TRBJ1-5; weak D call: TRBD1 (6 bases). Deletions cut 7 bases from V and 5 bases from J, with 8 bases between. CDR3 length: 12 residues. CDR1 KGHDR and CDR2 SFDVKD come from the germline V gene. CDR3 DNA sequence: TGTGCCACCAGCAGGGGTGATCAGCCCCAGCATTTT. Translation gives CATSRGDQPQHF.

The DNA for the CDR3 is TGTGCCAGCTCATCGACAGGGGTCTACGAGCAGTACGTC. This gives the protein CASSSTGVYEQYV. The chain couples TRBV18 to TRBJ2-7; 8 nucleotides align to TRBD1. Germline assignment: CDR1 KGHSH and CDR2 LQKENI. With 5 bases clipped from V and 3 bases from J, the junction kept 3 bases outside the gene matches. The CDR3 totals 13 residues.

The rearrangement links TRBV6-5 to TRBJ2-2; D might be TRBD1 (5 bases). Germline CDR1 and CDR2: MNHEY and SVGAGI. Trimming pared 5 bases from V and 5 bases from J, leaving 12 bases between. The CDR3 consists of 14 residues. CDR3 DNA: TGTGCCAGCAGTCCATTGACAGTTACCGGGGAGCTGTTTTTT. Translated: CASSPLTVTGELFF.

This chain joins TRBV10-3 and TRBJ1-6; D is possibly TRBD1 (5 bases). The CDR3 runs 15 residues. CDR1 and CDR2 from the germline V gene are ENHRY and SYGVKD. V was clipped by 6 bases and J by 2 bases, with 11 bases between them. CDR3 DNA: TGTGCCATCAGCGATGACAGTGCCTATAATTCACCCCTCCACTTT. Protein sequence: CAISDDSAYNSPLHF.

The rearrangement uses TRBV7-2 and TRBJ2-7, with 10 nucleotides matching TRBD1. The CDR3 has 14 amino acids. Germline V gene lookup returns CDR1 SGHTA and CDR2 FQGNSA. V trimming: 1 base; J trimming: 5 bases; junction bases outside the gene matches: 2. As DNA, the CDR3 is TGTGCCAGCAGCTTAGGGGACAGGGGTCACGAGCAGTACTTC. Protein product: CASSLGDRGHEQYF.

The chain is built from TRBV5-4 and TRBJ2-1, with TRBD2 identical over 10 bases. Losses at the gene ends were 0 bases for V and 8 bases for J; bases not matched to a gene: 5. CDR1 and CDR2 (germline): SGHNT, YYREEE (reference sequence). CDR3 length: 15 amino acids. CDR3 coding DNA: TGTGCCAGCAGCTTGGTAGCGGGGGGACTTTATGAGCAGTTCTTC. Translated, it gives CASSLVAGGLYEQFF.

The chain carries TRBV25-1 and TRBJ2-7; D unresolved. This CDR3 comprises 12 residues. The V gene's germline CDR1 is MGHDK and CDR2 SYGVNS. With 9 bases removed from V and 0 bases from J, the gap between germline ends came to 9 bases. The CDR3 region is CARHDISYEQYF. The DNA for the CDR3 is TGTGCCAGGCACGACATCTCCTACGAGCAGTACTTC.

The chain carries TRBV9 and TRBJ2-2; 8 bases align to TRBD1. CDR3 length: 16 residues. J gave up 4 bases and V 4 bases, and 9 bases lay outside the gene matches. Germline V gene data show CDR1 as SGDLS and CDR2 as YYNGEE. This CDR3 is CASSLGQASFTGELFF. CDR3 coding DNA: TGTGCCAGCAGCCTGGGACAGGCTAGCTTCACCGGGGAGCTGTTTTTT.

The chain joins TRBV7-8 to TRBJ1-2; 10 nucleotides match TRBD1. The CDR3 totals 17 residues. CDR1 is SGHVS and CDR2 is FQNEAQ in the germline V gene. The V gene end was trimmed by 5 bases and the J gene end by 2 bases; junction bases not matched to a gene: 11. DNA of the CDR3: TGTGCCAGCAGCGGGGGGACAGGGGTGCCCAAAAACTATGGCTACACCTTC. It specifies CASSGGTGVPKNYGYTF.

In its sample, this clone was seen once. This chain joins TRBV7-9 and TRBJ1-4; no clear D. The CDR3 totals 16 residues. Germline V gene sequence: CDR1 SEHNR, CDR2 FQNEAQ (reference sequence). V lost 5 bases, J lost 7 bases, and 20 bases lay in between. CDR3 in amino acids: CASSERLGSTGEKLFF. The CDR3 nucleotides read TGTGCCAGCAGCGAAAGGCTTGGTTCGACTGGTGAAAAACTGTTTTTT.

This chain links TRBV11-3 with TRBJ2-3; the match to TRBD2 covers 11 bases. This CDR3 has 16 residues. Losses at the gene ends were 1 base for V and 4 bases for J; bases not matched to a gene: 4. Germline V gives CDR1 SGHNT, CDR2 YENEEA. The CDR3 sequence: CASSLVTSGSPDTQYF. The CDR3 coding sequence is TGTGCCAGCAGCTTAGTAACTAGCGGGAGTCCAGATACGCAGTATTTT. Drawing the rest from reference TRBV11-3 and TRBJ2-3, the complete variable domain is EAGVVQSPRYKIIEKKQPVAFWCNPISGHNTLYWYLQNLGQGPELLIRYENEEAVDDSQLPKDRFSAERLKGVDSTLKIQPAELGDSAVYLCASSLVTSGSPDTQYFGPGTRLTVL.

The chain recombines TRBV7-9 with TRBJ1-1; no reliable D call. The CDR3 is 14 residues long. Trimming shortened V by 5 bases and J by 5 bases, and 15 bases separated the two germline ends. Germline values: CDR1 SEHNR, CDR2 FQNEAQ (reference sequence). The CDR3 region is CASSPGLPETEAFF. Here the CDR3 DNA reads TGTGCCAGCAGCCCAGGACTACCAGAAACTGAAGCTTTCTTT.

The V gene is TRBV12-5, the J gene TRBJ1-1, with TRBD1 matching 8 bases. The V gene end was trimmed by 6 bases and the J gene end by 2 bases; junction bases not matched to a gene: 11. The CDR3 length is 16 residues. Germline CDR1 LGHNT, CDR2 FRNRAP. CDR3 sequence (DNA): TGTGCTAGTGGGCGAGGACAGGGCCTAACCAACACTGAAGCTTTCTTT. It specifies CASGRGQGLTNTEAFF.

This clone has a single count. The chain joins TRBV4-1 to TRBJ2-3; 10 nucleotides agree with TRBD2. V was pared by 0 bases and J by 8 bases, with 11 bases of the junction left unmatched. The V gene's germline CDR1 is MGHRA and CDR2 YSYEKL. The CDR3 is 17 amino acids. The CDR3 DNA is TGCGCCAGCAGCCAAGATAAACGAATAGCGGGGGGTCCTACGCAGTATTTT. Translated, it gives CASSQDKRIAGGPTQYF.

The chain combines TRBV28 with TRBJ2-7; TRBD1 agrees at 9 bases. The germline gives CDR1 MDHEN, CDR2 SYDVKM. The CDR3 loop spans 16 amino acids. The V gene end was trimmed by 5 bases and the J gene end by 9 bases; junction bases not matched to a gene: 17. CDR3 nucleotide sequence: TGTGCCAGCAGTCGTACCCCTCCCCAACAGGGGGCCGGGCAGTACGTC. Protein sequence: CASSRTPPQQGAGQYV.

This rearrangement joins TRBV5-4 to TRBJ2-4; D is perhaps TRBD1 (5 bases). The CDR3 is 16 amino acids. Germline V lookup: CDR1 SGHNT, CDR2 YYREEE (reference sequence). Trimming shortened V by 0 bases and J by 1 base, and 11 bases separated the two germline ends. CDR3 nucleotide sequence: TGTGCCAGCAGCTTGGTGGGGAAGGGGGCCAAAAACATTCAGTACTTC. Translated, it gives CASSLVGKGAKNIQYF.

This chain uses TRBV3-1 (or the pseudogene TRBV3-2) with TRBJ2-1; a possible D gene is TRBD2 (6 bases). CDR3 size: 15 residues. V was shortened by 1 base and J by 7 bases, with 14 bases between the two germline ends. CDR1 is LGHDT and CDR2 is YNNKEL in the germline V gene (reference sequence). CDR3 DNA: TGTGCCAGCAGCCAAGGGTGGGGACTTGGGAATGAGCAGTTCTTC. As protein: CASSQGWGLGNEQFF.

The CDR3, as DNA: TGTGCCAGCAGCACAGAGGGACAGGGGCTAGTGAACACTGAAGCTTTCTTT. It encodes CASSTEGQGLVNTEAFF. The V call is TRBV7-6, the J call TRBJ1-1, with 10 nucleotides matching TRBD1. CDR3 length equals 17 residues. The germline V gene has CDR1 SGHVS and CDR2 FNYEAQ. V lost 5 bases to trimming and J lost 0 bases; unmatched junction nucleotides: 9.